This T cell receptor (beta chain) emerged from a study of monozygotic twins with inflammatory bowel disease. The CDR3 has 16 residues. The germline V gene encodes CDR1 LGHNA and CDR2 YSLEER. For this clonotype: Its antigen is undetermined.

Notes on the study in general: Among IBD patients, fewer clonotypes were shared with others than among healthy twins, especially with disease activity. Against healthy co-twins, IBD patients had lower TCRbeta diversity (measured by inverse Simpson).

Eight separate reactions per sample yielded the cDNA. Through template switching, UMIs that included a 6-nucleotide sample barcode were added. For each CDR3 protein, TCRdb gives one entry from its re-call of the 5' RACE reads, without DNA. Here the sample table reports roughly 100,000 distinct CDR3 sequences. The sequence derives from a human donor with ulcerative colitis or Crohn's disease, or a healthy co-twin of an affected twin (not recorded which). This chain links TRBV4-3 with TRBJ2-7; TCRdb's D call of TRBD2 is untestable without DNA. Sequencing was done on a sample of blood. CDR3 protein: CASSQDRGGGSYEQYF.